This TCR beta chain was recorded in a study of beta chain features in type 1 diabetes. Study-wide points: When Type 1 diabetes patients were examined, their TCRB CDR3s proved moderately but significantly shorter in all four CD4+ subsets.

Of the isolated RNA, all was reverse transcribed, and so the sequenced material was expressed TCRB transcripts. Repertoires were generated with immunoSEQ multiplex PCR, while TCRdb's copy carries only in-frame clones and drops some. Of more than 250,000 clones in the sample, about 15% were seen once. This clone has only a few counts. Its antigen is unknown. V was pared by 0 bases and J by 7 bases, with 5 bases of the junction left unmatched. CDR1 is SGDLS and CDR2 is YYNGEE in the germline V gene. The CDR3 extends over 15 amino acids. Source material: naive CD4+ T cells from blood. V gene TRBV9 combines with J gene TRBJ2-1, with 9 bases matching TRBD2. The source is a man younger than 30 with type 1 diabetes. The CDR3 DNA reads as TGTGCCAGCAGCGTAGCAGGCGGGGGGGCAAATGAGCAGTTCTTC. The encoded protein is CASSVAGGGANEQFF.